This T cell receptor beta chain was captured in a study of regulatory T cells in long-lasting Graves disease. Between the trimmed V and J ends, which lost 2 bases and 3 bases, there was a span of 8 bases. CDR3 size: 13 residues. Looked up from germline, CDR1 is MNHNS and CDR2 is SASEGT. The time point denotes: newly diagnosed GD, antithyroid drugs for less than 3 months. The authors made the TCR library using RNA they extracted from PBMCs. Investigators prepared the TCR beta libraries by applying iRepertoire HTBI primers and Arm-PCR of CDR3 regions. TCRdb redid the calling of the multiplex PCR reads with MiXCR, one entry per CDR3 protein. The repertoire includes 420,000 or so distinct CDR3 sequences, 16% of them detected once, and about 23% sits in the top ten. Study findings and constraints: The study found TRBV28, TRBJ1-2 and TRBJ2-5 favored in persistent disease.

The sample holds many counts of this clonotype. Its antigen is undetermined. These sequences were also reported in another study, on T cells in Graves' hyperthyroidism and ophthalmopathy. That paper notes: Uncontrolled infection, other autoimmune disease, pregnancy or lactation barred patients from enrollment. Researchers ran a first-round RT-PCR on the TCR CDR3 using the HTBI primer set.

This rearrangement joins TRBV6-1 to TRBJ2-7; D call uncertain. The sample in question was peripheral blood mononuclear cells (PBMCs), obtained at new diagnosis, from a patient treated with antithyroid drugs. The receptor was isolated from a young woman with Graves disease. The CDR3 DNA reads TGTGCCAGCAGTGAATTCCTTAACTACGAGCAGTACTTC. This encodes CASSEFLNYEQYF.